The present entry profiles one T cell receptor beta chain with its context. This CDR3 has 14 amino acids. The germline gives CDR1 SGHNT, CDR2 YENEEA. V was clipped by 4 bases and J by 7 bases; unmatched bases: 10. Measured with immunoSEQ multiplex PCR; TCRdb has only the in-frame clones, and not every one. The data show about 43,000 clones, 75% to 90% seen once. This entry is derived from a study of T cell changes during pregnancy in multiple sclerosis. The material sequenced was peripheral blood, taken in the second trimester of pregnancy. The clonotype comes from a female donor in good health, enrolled as a control in a pregnancy study. The rearrangement uses TRBV11-3 and TRBJ2-7, with 7 bases matching TRBD2. CDR3 protein: CASSYPGLPFEQYF. The DNA of the CDR3 is TGTGCCAGCAGCTACCCGGGACTACCCTTTGAGCAGTACTTC.